This is a list of T cell receptor beta chains from one sample in a study of cytomegalovirus exposure and HLA in healthy donors. TCRdb keeps only in-frame clones here, not all; method: immunoSEQ multiplex PCR. The sample includes about 130,000 clones, 85% to 90% of them seen just once. The sample taken for sequencing was PBMCs. The origin of the receptors is a woman between 18 and 30 years old in good health and CMV-seropositive. Each CDR3 is given with its conserved first and last residue. A D gene is named only where the DNA matches it firmly. Size values are once, few and many counts, or a class for expanded clones, and some rows have none.

clone size: -
V gene: TRBV4-3
J gene: TRBJ1-4
D gene: -
CDR3 DNA: TGCGCCAGCAGCCAAGCCCACAGGGAAAAACTGTTTTTT
CDR3 protein: CASSQAHREKLFF

clone size: -
V gene: TRBV7-2
J gene: TRBJ2-1
D gene: TRBD2
CDR3 DNA: TGTGCCAGCAGCACTACGGGACTAGCAGACAATGAGCAGTTCTTC
CDR3 protein: CASSTTGLADNEQFF

clone size: -
V gene: TRBV19
J gene: TRBJ2-2
D gene: TRBD2
CDR3 DNA: TGTGCCAGTCGCCTCGGGGGGGCCAACACCGGGGAGCTGTTTTTT
CDR3 protein: CASRLGGANTGELFF

clone size: -
V gene: TRBV7-6
J gene: TRBJ2-5
D gene: -
CDR3 DNA: TGTGCCAGCAGCTTAGTAGGCCTAGCCCAAGAGACCCAGTACTTC
CDR3 protein: CASSLVGLAQETQYF

clone size: -
V gene: TRBV6-1
J gene: TRBJ1-1
D gene: TRBD1
CDR3 DNA: TGTGCCAGCAGTAGGGACAGCCTGAACACTGAAGCTTTCTTT
CDR3 protein: CASSRDSLNTEAFF

clone size: -
V gene: TRBV5-5
J gene: TRBJ1-2
D gene: -
CDR3 DNA: TGTGCCAGCAGCCTTCGACAGGCCTTGTCCTATGGCTACACCTTC
CDR3 protein: CASSLRQALSYGYTF

clone size: -
V gene: TRBV28
J gene: TRBJ1-1
D gene: TRBD1
CDR3 DNA: TGTGCCGCGACATCTCAGGGGGACACTGAAGCTTTCTTT
CDR3 protein: CAATSQGDTEAFF

clone size: -
V gene: TRBV18
J gene: TRBJ2-2
D gene: TRBD2
CDR3 DNA: TGTGCCAGCTCACGAGGGGGACTAGCGGACACCGGGGAGCTGTTTTTT
CDR3 protein: CASSRGGLADTGELFF

clone size: -
V gene: TRBV12-5
J gene: TRBJ2-1
D gene: -
CDR3 DNA: TGTGCTAGTGGTTTGCCAGGCAGCAATGAGCAGTTCTTC
CDR3 protein: CASGLPGSNEQFF

clone size: -
V gene: TRBV28
J gene: TRBJ2-7
D gene: TRBD2
CDR3 DNA: TGTGCCAGCAGTGGTGCGGGAGATTGGGACGAGCAGTACTTC
CDR3 protein: CASSGAGDWDEQYF

clone size: -
V gene: TRBV4-1
J gene: TRBJ2-2
D gene: TRBD1
CDR3 DNA: TGCGCCAGCAGCCTCCGGACAGGGAAGGGCACCGGGGAGCTGTTTTTT
CDR3 protein: CASSLRTGKGTGELFF

clone size: -
V gene: TRBV5-8
J gene: TRBJ1-5
D gene: -
CDR3 DNA: TGTGCCAGCAGCCTTATAGCTCAGCCCCAGCATTTT
CDR3 protein: CASSLIAQPQHF

clone size: few
V gene: TRBV15
J gene: TRBJ1-2
D gene: -
CDR3 DNA: TGTGCCACCAGTGAACAGGGTTATGGCTACACCTTC
CDR3 protein: CATSEQGYGYTF

clone size: -
V gene: TRBV7-8
J gene: TRBJ2-5
D gene: -
CDR3 DNA: TGTGCCAGCAGCTTATATCAGGGGGGCCAAGAGACCCAGTACTTC
CDR3 protein: CASSLYQGGQETQYF

clone size: -
V gene: TRBV27
J gene: TRBJ2-7
D gene: TRBD2
CDR3 DNA: TGTGCCAGCAGTTTTCGACCGGGACTAGGTACCGAGCAGTACTTC
CDR3 protein: CASSFRPGLGTEQYF

clone size: -
V gene: TRBV27
J gene: TRBJ2-1
D gene: TRBD2
CDR3 DNA: TGTGCCAGCAGTTTATCCCTCGGGACTAGCTTCAATGAGCAGTTCTTC
CDR3 protein: CASSLSLGTSFNEQFF

clone size: -
V gene: TRBV9
J gene: TRBJ2-7
D gene: TRBD1
CDR3 DNA: TGTGCCAGCAGCGCTACAGGGGCGTACGAGCAGTACTTC
CDR3 protein: CASSATGAYEQYF

clone size: -
V gene: TRBV7-2
J gene: TRBJ2-5
D gene: -
CDR3 DNA: TGTGCCAGCAGCTTCCAGGGGCAGGTGGGAGAGACCCAGTACTTC
CDR3 protein: CASSFQGQVGETQYF

clone size: -
V gene: TRBV23-1
J gene: TRBJ1-6
D gene: TRBD1
CDR3 DNA: TGCGCCAGCAGTCAATGCCCCAGGCAGGGGGCTAATTCACCCCTCCACTTT
CDR3 protein: CASSQCPRQGANSPLHF

clone size: -
V gene: TRBV2
J gene: TRBJ1-4
D gene: TRBD1
CDR3 DNA: TGTGCCAGCAGGGGGGGACAGGGACCCCTGGGACGGCTGTTTTTT
CDR3 protein: CASRGGQGPLGRLFF

clone size: once
V gene: TRBV7-9
J gene: TRBJ1-2
D gene: -
CDR3 DNA: TGTGCCAGCAGCTTGAGACAGGCTAACTATGGCTACACCTTC
CDR3 protein: CASSLRQANYGYTF

clone size: -
V gene: TRBV7-8
J gene: TRBJ1-6
D gene: -
CDR3 DNA: TGTGCCAGCAGTCCATTCGAGGGCTCCTTCTCACCCCTCCACTTT
CDR3 protein: CASSPFEGSFSPLHF

clone size: few
V gene: TRBV19
J gene: TRBJ2-7
D gene: -
CDR3 DNA: TGTGCCAGTAGTGCCGGAGGAAATTACGAGCAGTACTTC
CDR3 protein: CASSAGGNYEQYF

clone size: -
V gene: TRBV28
J gene: TRBJ2-7
D gene: TRBD2
CDR3 DNA: TGTGCCAGCAGTCGACGTAGCGGGGGGCGCTTCGGGTACGAGCAGTACTTC
CDR3 protein: CASSRRSGGRFGYEQYF

clone size: -
V gene: TRBV5-4
J gene: TRBJ1-1
D gene: TRBD1
CDR3 DNA: TGTGCCAGCAGCTTGAAAGGGGACAGGAACACTGAAGCTTTCTTT
CDR3 protein: CASSLKGDRNTEAFF

clone size: -
V gene: TRBV18
J gene: TRBJ2-4
D gene: TRBD2
CDR3 DNA: TGTGCCAGCTCACCGACTAGCGGGAAAAACATTCAGTACTTC
CDR3 protein: CASSPTSGKNIQYF

clone size: -
V gene: TRBV6-5
J gene: TRBJ1-3
D gene: -
CDR3 DNA: TGTGCCAGCAGGCCCTACAGCGGGAGTGGAAACACCATATATTTT
CDR3 protein: CASRPYSGSGNTIYF

clone size: -
V gene: TRBV9
J gene: TRBJ2-5
D gene: -
CDR3 DNA: TGTGCCAGCAGCTCCGACTATGAAGAGACCCAGTACTTC
CDR3 protein: CASSSDYEETQYF

clone size: -
V gene: TRBV5-4
J gene: TRBJ2-7
D gene: TRBD2
CDR3 DNA: TGTGCCAGCAGCTTGGCCGGTATAGGCGGGGGGCTGTACTTC
CDR3 protein: CASSLAGIGGGLYF

clone size: -
V gene: TRBV5-8
J gene: TRBJ1-5
D gene: -
CDR3 DNA: TGTGCCAGCAGCGGGGCCACGGAGCCCCAGCATTTT
CDR3 protein: CASSGATEPQHF

clone size: -
V gene: TRBV9
J gene: TRBJ1-2
D gene: TRBD1
CDR3 DNA: TGTGCCAGCAGCGCCGGGACAGACTCTTTAGCTGGCTACACCTTC
CDR3 protein: CASSAGTDSLAGYTF

clone size: -
V gene: TRBV27
J gene: TRBJ1-1
D gene: TRBD1
CDR3 DNA: TGTGCCAGCAGGGACAGGTTGGGGAACACTGAAGCTTTCTTT
CDR3 protein: CASRDRLGNTEAFF

clone size: -
V gene: TRBV5-1
J gene: TRBJ1-1
D gene: -
CDR3 DNA: TGCGCCAGCAGGTGGGGGGAAGGGATCACTGAAGCTTTCTTT
CDR3 protein: CASRWGEGITEAFF

clone size: -
V gene: TRBV2
J gene: TRBJ2-7
D gene: TRBD1
CDR3 DNA: TGTGCCAGCAGAGGGACAGGGCTCTTGGAGCAGTACTTC
CDR3 protein: CASRGTGLLEQYF

clone size: -
V gene: TRBV9
J gene: TRBJ2-1
D gene: -
CDR3 DNA: TGTGCCAGCAGCGTAGGGTCAGTGTACAATGAGCAGTTCTTC
CDR3 protein: CASSVGSVYNEQFF

clone size: few
V gene: TRBV13
J gene: TRBJ1-6
D gene: -
CDR3 DNA: TGTGCCAGCAGCTTAAACGCGGGGAAATCACCCCTCCACTTT
CDR3 protein: CASSLNAGKSPLHF

clone size: -
V gene: TRBV9
J gene: TRBJ2-3
D gene: TRBD2
CDR3 DNA: TGTGCCAGCAGCGTAGGAGGAGCGGGGGCCCGACGCGGCACAGATACGCAGTATTTT
CDR3 protein: CASSVGGAGARRGTDTQYF

clone size: -
V gene: TRBV5-1
J gene: TRBJ2-3
D gene: -
CDR3 DNA: TGCGCCAGCAGCTTGTTGGGGGCCGTCACAGATACGCAGTATTTT
CDR3 protein: CASSLLGAVTDTQYF

clone size: -
V gene: TRBV5-1
J gene: TRBJ2-7
D gene: TRBD2
CDR3 DNA: TGCGCCAGCGGAGCGGGGGGTACCTACGAGCAGTACTTC
CDR3 protein: CASGAGGTYEQYF

clone size: -
V gene: TRBV5-4
J gene: TRBJ1-2
D gene: TRBD1
CDR3 DNA: TGTGCCAGCAGCCTTACAGGGGTGGGAGGCTACACCTTC
CDR3 protein: CASSLTGVGGYTF

clone size: -
V gene: TRBV4-2
J gene: TRBJ2-2
D gene: TRBD2
CDR3 DNA: TGTGCCAGCAGCCAAGCGGCGGGGGGGCGAAACACCGGGGAGCTGTTTTTT
CDR3 protein: CASSQAAGGRNTGELFF

clone size: -
V gene: TRBV6-1
J gene: TRBJ1-1
D gene: -
CDR3 DNA: TGTGCCAGCAGTGAACTGGTTGGCGGGAGGGGGAACACTGAAGCTTTCTTT
CDR3 protein: CASSELVGGRGNTEAFF